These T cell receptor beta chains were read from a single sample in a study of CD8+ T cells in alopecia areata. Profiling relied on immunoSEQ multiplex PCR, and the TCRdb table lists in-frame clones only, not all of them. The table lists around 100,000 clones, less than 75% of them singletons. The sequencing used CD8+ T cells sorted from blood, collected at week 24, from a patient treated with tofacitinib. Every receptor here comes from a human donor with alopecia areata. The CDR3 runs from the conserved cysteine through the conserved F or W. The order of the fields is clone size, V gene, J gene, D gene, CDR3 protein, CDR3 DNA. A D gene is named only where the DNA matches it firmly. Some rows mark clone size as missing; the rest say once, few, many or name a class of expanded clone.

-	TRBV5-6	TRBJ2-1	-	CASSPGQYPLTDNEQFF	TGTGCCAGCAGTCCCGGACAGTACCCCCTAACTGACAATGAGCAGTTCTTC
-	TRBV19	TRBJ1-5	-	CASQMGNGNQPQHF	TGTGCCAGTCAAATGGGGAATGGCAATCAGCCCCAGCATTTT
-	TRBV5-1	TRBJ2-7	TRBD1	CASSFRQGVAYEQYF	TGCGCCAGCAGCTTTCGACAGGGGGTAGCCTACGAGCAGTACTTC
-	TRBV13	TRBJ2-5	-	CASSPGREETQYF	TGTGCCAGCAGCCCCGGCCGTGAAGAGACCCAGTACTTC
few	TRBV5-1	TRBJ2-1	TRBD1	CASSLALIQGAVDEQFF	TGCGCCAGCAGCTTGGCCTTAATACAGGGGGCAGTGGATGAGCAGTTCTTC
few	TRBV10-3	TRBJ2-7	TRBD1	CAISLRDRGPEQYF	TGTGCCATCAGCCTCCGGGACAGGGGGCCCGAGCAGTACTTC
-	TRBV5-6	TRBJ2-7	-	CASSLGQNYEQYF	TGTGCCAGCAGCTTGGGACAGAACTACGAGCAGTACTTC
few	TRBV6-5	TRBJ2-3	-	CASSYGTPNTQYF	TGTGCCAGCAGTTACGGGACACCGAATACGCAGTATTTT
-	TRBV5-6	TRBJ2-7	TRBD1	CASSPDRAAEQYF	TGTGCCAGCAGCCCAGACAGGGCTGCCGAGCAGTACTTC
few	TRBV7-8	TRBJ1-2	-	CASSLTADGYSGYTF	TGTGCCAGCAGCTTAACGGCGGACGGCTATTCTGGCTACACCTTC
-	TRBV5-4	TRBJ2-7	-	CASSGGQVLRSSYEQYF	TGTGCCAGCAGCGGGGGACAAGTCCTACGAAGCTCCTACGAGCAGTACTTC
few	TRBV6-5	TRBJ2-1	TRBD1	CASSYAGGAFYNEQFF	TGTGCCAGCAGTTACGCAGGGGGCGCCTTTTACAATGAGCAGTTCTTC
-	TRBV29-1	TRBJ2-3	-	CSAFADTQYF	TGCAGCGCGTTCGCAGATACGCAGTATTTT
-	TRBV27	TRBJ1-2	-	CASSLSRWGAGGYTF	TGTGCCAGCAGTTTATCTCGGTGGGGGGCGGGTGGCTACACCTTC
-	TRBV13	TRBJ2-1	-	CASSLESEGGEQFF	TGTGCCAGCAGCTTAGAGAGCGAAGGGGGTGAGCAGTTCTTC
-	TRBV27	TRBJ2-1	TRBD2	CASSLFLAGGQFNEQFF	TGTGCCAGCAGTTTATTCCTAGCGGGGGGGCAGTTCAATGAGCAGTTCTTC
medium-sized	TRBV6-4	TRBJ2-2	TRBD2	CASSWTSGGAGELFF	TGTGCCAGCAGTTGGACTAGCGGGGGGGCCGGGGAGCTGTTTTTT
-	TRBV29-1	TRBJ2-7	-	CSVEDQSGYEQYF	TGCAGCGTTGAAGATCAGAGCGGCTACGAGCAGTACTTC
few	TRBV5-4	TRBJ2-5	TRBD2	CASSPGTSGQETQYF	TGTGCCAGCAGTCCCGGGACTAGCGGGCAAGAGACCCAGTACTTC
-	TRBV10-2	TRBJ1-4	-	CASSGAATNEKLFF	TGCGCCAGCAGCGGAGCCGCAACTAATGAAAAACTGTTTTTT
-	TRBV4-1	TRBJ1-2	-	CASSQDIGGNGYGYTF	TGCGCCAGCAGCCAAGATATTGGGGGCAACGGCTATGGCTACACCTTC
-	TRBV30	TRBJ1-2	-	CAWSPQEDYGYTF	TGTGCCTGGAGTCCTCAAGAGGACTATGGCTACACCTTC
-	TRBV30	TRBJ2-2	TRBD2	CAWNGRDPNTGELFF	TGTGCCTGGAACGGGAGGGACCCGAACACCGGGGAGCTGTTTTTT
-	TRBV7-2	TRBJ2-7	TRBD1	CASSLGTGYEQYF	TGTGCCAGCAGCTTAGGGACAGGTTACGAGCAGTACTTC
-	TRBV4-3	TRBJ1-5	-	CASSQVMGSNQPQHF	TGCGCCAGCAGCCAGGTGATGGGTAGCAATCAGCCCCAGCATTTT
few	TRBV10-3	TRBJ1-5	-	CAISDTQREGQPQHF	TGTGCCATCAGTGATACCCAGAGGGAAGGCCAGCCCCAGCATTTT
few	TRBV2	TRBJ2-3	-	CASTPGSDTQYF	TGTGCCAGCACTCCGGGGTCAGATACGCAGTATTTT
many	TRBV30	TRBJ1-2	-	CAWSVGAGNYGYTF	TGTGCCTGGAGTGTAGGGGCCGGGAACTATGGCTACACCTTC
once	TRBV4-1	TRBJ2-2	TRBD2	CASSQDLGGEPGELFF	TGCGCCAGCAGCCAAGATCTGGGAGGGGAACCCGGGGAGCTGTTTTTT
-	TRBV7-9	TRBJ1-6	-	CASSLFNSPLHF	TGTGCCAGCAGCTTATTTAATTCACCCCTCCACTTT
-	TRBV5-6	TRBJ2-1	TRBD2	CASSSGLANEQFF	TGTGCCAGCAGCTCGGGACTAGCCAATGAGCAGTTCTTC